The 32 T cell receptor beta chains given below trace back to one sample, sequenced in a study of cytomegalovirus exposure and HLA in healthy donors. It was with 60 Vbeta and 13 Jbeta primers that the PCR ran. The method was immunoSEQ multiplex PCR; TCRdb's version includes in-frame clones alone and lacks a portion of them. Of tens of thousands of clones listed, about 8% are singletons. Sequencing was performed on PBMCs. All receptors derive from a man aged 45-60 years in good health and CMV-seronegative.

Only a few counts were recorded for this clone. The rearrangement joins TRBV29-1 to TRBJ2-6; 11 bases align to TRBD1. J was trimmed by 0 bases and V by 4 bases; bases with no gene match: 8. The germline V gene has CDR1 SQVTM and CDR2 ANQGSEA. This CDR3 has 18 residues. The CDR3: CSVVTGQGGLSGANVLTF. The CDR3 coding sequence is TGCAGCGTTGTTACGGGACAGGGGGGCCTCTCTGGGGCCAACGTCCTGACTTTC.

The V call is TRBV7-2, the J call TRBJ2-1, with D perhaps matching TRBD1 (5 bases). The V gene lost 1 base and the J gene lost 7 bases, with 14 bases spanning the gap. This CDR3 has 15 residues. Germline V gives CDR1 SGHTA, CDR2 FQGNSA. The CDR3 protein is CASSLVLGLYNEQFF. In nucleotides, the CDR3 is TGTGCCAGCAGCTTAGTTCTGGGGCTGTATAATGAGCAGTTCTTC.

The chain joins TRBV29-1 to TRBJ2-5; TRBD1 aligns across 10 bases. This CDR3 contains 13 residues. Germline CDR1 SQVTM, CDR2 ANQGSEA. Trimming cost V 6 bases and J 5 bases; bases outside gene matches: 6. CDR3 in amino acids: CSVGTGASETQYF. The CDR3 DNA follows: TGCAGCGTCGGGACAGGGGCTTCGGAGACCCAGTACTTC.

The CDR3: CASSRQGETQYF. The CDR3 nucleotides are TGTGCCAGCAGCCGACAGGGAGAGACCCAGTACTTC. The chain couples TRBV5-6 to TRBJ2-5; TRBD1 matches at 7 bases. This CDR3 is built from 12 residues. CDR1 SGHDT and CDR2 YYEEEE come from the germline V gene. Losses at the gene ends were 4 bases for V and 4 bases for J; bases not matched to a gene: 1. The whole variable domain, remainder taken from reference TRBV5-6 and TRBJ2-5, is DAGVTQSPTHLIKTRGQQVTLRCSPKSGHDTVSWYQQALGQGPQFIFQYYEEEERQRGNFPDRFSGHQFPNYSSELNVNALLLGDSALYLCASSRQGETQYFGPGTRLLVL.

This clone occurred many times. The V call is TRBV4-2, the J call TRBJ1-6; 11 bases line up with TRBD1. Per the germline V gene, CDR1 is LGHNA and CDR2 is YNFKEQ. The length of the CDR3 is 15 residues. V gave up 3 bases and J gave up 11 bases; unmatched junction bases: 6. The CDR3 DNA follows: TGTGCCAGCAGCCAGTCCGGACAGGGGGCGCCACCCCTCCACTTT. Amino acid sequence: CASSQSGQGAPPLHF.

This clone has a handful of counts. The rearrangement joins TRBV9 to TRBJ2-7; D remains unclear. Trimming stripped 4 bases from V and 0 bases from J, with 11 bases between. This CDR3 comprises 14 residues. CDR1 is SGDLS and CDR2 is YYNGEE in the germline V gene. The CDR3 protein is CASSPDTLSYEQYF. As DNA, the CDR3 is TGTGCCAGCAGCCCAGACACCCTCTCCTACGAGCAGTACTTC.

The sample holds a few counts of this clone. The rearrangement joins TRBV28 to TRBJ2-7; 10 nucleotides align to TRBD2. The trim removed 3 bases at V and 0 bases at J, leaving 8 bases unmatched. The CDR3 totals 17 residues. CDR1 and CDR2 (germline): MDHEN, SYDVKM. This CDR3 reads CASSFLIAGGFSYEQYF. The CDR3 DNA reads as TGTGCCAGCAGTTTCCTTATAGCGGGGGGATTCTCCTACGAGCAGTACTTC.

The V gene is TRBV11-2, the J gene TRBJ2-5; D may be TRBD2 (6 bases). Trimming took off 4 bases at V and 3 bases at J, with 15 bases between the two ends. The CDR3 sequence is 15 residues long. The germline V gene encodes CDR1 SGHAT and CDR2 FQNNGV. In nucleotides, the CDR3 is TGTGCCAGCAGCTCATCCCGGGGGTTTGAAGAGACCCAGTACTTC. Translation: CASSSSRGFEETQYF.

The chain is built from TRBV15 and TRBJ1-2, with 7 bases matching TRBD1. The germline V gene has CDR1 LNHNV and CDR2 YYDKDF (reference sequence). V shed 5 bases and J 3 bases; nucleotides not matched to a gene: 6. The CDR3 covers 14 residues. The chain's CDR3 is CATSVGQSHYGYTF. CDR3 coding DNA: TGTGCCACCAGCGTGGGACAGTCCCACTATGGCTACACCTTC.

This clone was recorded a few times. This sequence joins TRBV29-1 and TRBJ2-1; 8 bases are shared with TRBD2. The CDR3 contains 14 residues. The germline gives CDR1 SQVTM, CDR2 ANQGSEA. The junction had 6 bases not matched to a gene; V was cut back by 5 bases and J by 3 bases. CDR3 protein: CSVHVTSVYNEQFF. In nucleotides, the CDR3 is TGCAGCGTTCATGTGACTAGCGTCTACAATGAGCAGTTCTTC.

This clone was counted only a few times. The rearrangement joins TRBV7-9 to TRBJ2-3; D is perhaps TRBD2 (6 bases). Trimming removed 0 bases from V and 0 bases from J, with 7 bases in between. The CDR3 runs to 15 residues. The V gene's germline CDR1 is SEHNR and CDR2 FQNEAQ (reference sequence). Here the CDR3 DNA reads TGTGCCAGCAGCTTAGCCGGGACTAGCACAGATACGCAGTATTTT. Protein sequence: CASSLAGTSTDTQYF.

In this sample, this clone turned up a few times. The chain employs TRBV10-2 and TRBJ2-7, with D unresolved. The germline V gene encodes CDR1 WSHSY and CDR2 SAAADI. V was cut by 7 bases and J by 3 bases, with 10 bases left in between. This CDR3 region has 12 residues. CDR3: CASTDTNYEQYF. CDR3 nucleotide sequence: TGCGCCAGCACCGACACAAACTACGAGCAGTACTTC.

There are a few counts of this clone. V is TRBV29-1 and J is TRBJ2-1; 10 positions agree with TRBD1. Trimming cost V 5 bases and J 2 bases; bases outside gene matches: 3. Germline V gives CDR1 SQVTM, CDR2 ANQGSEA. There are 14 residues in the CDR3. CDR3 nucleotide sequence: TGCAGCGTTCGACAGGGGGCGGCCTACAATGAGCAGTTCTTC. Its protein product is CSVRQGAAYNEQFF.

This clone turned up a few times. The chain employs TRBV6-1 and TRBJ1-3, with a tentative D call TRBD1 (6 bases). The CDR3 covers 15 residues. Looked up from germline, CDR1 is MNHNS and CDR2 is SASEGT. Deletions cut 3 bases from V and 4 bases from J, with 13 bases between. The CDR3 here is CASSETRGPGNTIYF. CDR3 DNA: TGTGCCAGCAGTGAGACCAGGGGTCCAGGAAACACCATATATTTT.

This clone was counted between two and nine times. The chain has TRBV5-1 and TRBJ2-5; 7 nucleotides line up with TRBD1. Unmatched junction bases numbered 5, after V lost 2 bases and J lost 4 bases. Germline lookup yields CDR1 SGHRS and CDR2 YFSETQ. The CDR3 has 14 amino acids. In nucleotides, the CDR3 is TGCGCCAGCAGCTTCGACAGGGTTGGAGAGACCCAGTACTTC. Protein: CASSFDRVGETQYF. The full variable domain, rest sourced from reference TRBV5-1 and TRBJ2-5, is KAGVTQTPRYLIKTRGQQVTLSCSPISGHRSVSWYQQTPGQGLQFLFEYFSETQRNKGNFPGRFSGRQFSNSRSEMNVSTLELGDSALYLCASSFDRVGETQYFGPGTRLLVL.

This clone was seen more than once but under ten times. The rearrangement uses TRBV5-6 and TRBJ1-2, with unresolved D. The CDR3 sequence is 14 residues long. Trimming cost V 0 bases and J 0 bases, with 6 bases left between them. CDR1 and CDR2 (germline): SGHDT, YYEEEE. The CDR3 is CASSLAGSNYGYTF. The CDR3 nucleotides are TGTGCCAGCAGCTTGGCAGGCTCTAACTATGGCTACACCTTC. The full variable domain, in which reference TRBV5-6 and TRBJ1-2 provide the parts outside the CDR3, is DAGVTQSPTHLIKTRGQQVTLRCSPKSGHDTVSWYQQALGQGPQFIFQYYEEEERQRGNFPDRFSGHQFPNYSSELNVNALLLGDSALYLCASSLAGSNYGYTFGSGTRLTVV.

This clone was counted only a few times. This same CDR3 is encoded by further DNA sequences in the sample. This chain joins TRBV2 and TRBJ1-5; D is perhaps TRBD1 (5 bases). V shed 1 base and J shed 0 bases, with 7 bases lying between them. The length of the CDR3 is 15 residues. Germline V gene data show CDR1 as SNHLY and CDR2 as FYNNEI. The CDR3 loop reads CASSEEGLSNQPQHF. CDR3 DNA: TGTGCCAGCAGTGAAGAGGGGCTTAGCAATCAGCCCCAGCATTTT. Filled out from reference TRBV2 and TRBJ1-5, the complete variable domain reads EPEVTQTPSHQVTQMGQEVILRCVPISNHLYFYWYRQILGQKVEFLVSFYNNEISEKSEIFDDQFSVERPDGSNFTLKIRSTKLEDSAMYFCASSEEGLSNQPQHFGDGTRLSIL.

This clone was seen a few times. The V and J genes are TRBV6-1 and TRBJ2-1; TRBD2 might be the D (6 bases). The CDR3 consists of 13 residues. The V end was cut by 10 bases, the J end by 0 bases, with 10 bases between. Germline CDR1 is MNHNS and CDR2 is SASEGT. The CDR3 loop reads CATRETSYNEQFF. CDR3 coding DNA: TGTGCCACACGGGAGACCTCCTACAATGAGCAGTTCTTC.

This chain joins TRBV15 and TRBJ2-7; D perhaps matches TRBD2 (6 bases). The CDR3 loop spans 13 amino acids. V shed 5 bases and J shed 1 base, with 9 bases lying between them. CDR1 and CDR2 from the germline V gene are LNHNV and YYDKDF (reference sequence). CDR3 coding DNA: TGTGCCACCAGCTGGGGAGGTTCCTACGAGCAGTACTTC. It is translated as CATSWGGSYEQYF.

A few counts support this clone. The V and J genes are TRBV4-1 and TRBJ2-3; TRBD2 might be the D (6 bases). The CDR3 sequence is 14 residues long. The ends were cut back, 4 bases at V and 4 bases at J, with 12 bases in the middle. Germline V lookup: CDR1 MGHRA, CDR2 YSYEKL. The CDR3 DNA sequence: TGCGCCAGCAGCCTCTCCGAGCGGGCAGATACGCAGTATTTT. Translating gives CASSLSERADTQYF.

On this clone itself: Additional DNA sequences in this sample encode the identical CDR3. V and J are TRBV29-1 and TRBJ1-2; 9 nucleotides agree with TRBD1. Losses at the gene ends were 6 bases for V and 0 bases for J; bases not matched to a gene: 5. The CDR3 sequence is 14 residues long. Germline lookup yields CDR1 SQVTM and CDR2 ANQGSEA. CDR3 bases: TGCAGCGTCGGGGGACAGGGCCCTAACTATGGCTACACCTTC. Amino acid sequence: CSVGGQGPNYGYTF.

This rearrangement joins TRBV20-1 to TRBJ2-1; D ambiguous. The V gene lost 0 bases and the J gene lost 12 bases, with 9 bases spanning the gap. CDR1 is DFQATT and CDR2 is SNEGSKA in the germline V gene (reference sequence). The CDR3 length is 11 residues. The CDR3 region has the DNA TGCAGTGCTAGAGATAAGACTGGGCAGTTCTTC. Its translation: CSARDKTGQFF.

In its sample, this clone was seen a few times. This rearrangement joins TRBV5-6 to TRBJ2-1; 10 positions agree with TRBD2. V shed 6 bases and J 0 bases; nucleotides not matched to a gene: 9. Germline CDR1 and CDR2: SGHDT and YYEEEE. The CDR3 is 17 amino acids. The CDR3 sequence is CASIPGTSASSYNEQFF. The DNA for the CDR3 is TGTGCCAGCATCCCTGGGACTAGCGCGAGCTCCTACAATGAGCAGTTCTTC.

The chain recombines TRBV4-2 with TRBJ1-4, with 9 positions matching TRBD1. V was clipped by 0 bases and J by 4 bases; unmatched bases: 9. Germline assignment: CDR1 LGHNA and CDR2 YNFKEQ. This CDR3 is built from 18 residues. CDR3 sequence reads: CASSQDVLQGAGNEKLFF. The CDR3 DNA reads TGTGCCAGCAGCCAAGATGTTCTACAGGGGGCGGGTAATGAAAAACTGTTTTTT.

The V call is TRBV4-2, the J call TRBJ2-3, with D perhaps TRBD2 (7 bases). The germline V gene has CDR1 LGHNA and CDR2 YNFKEQ. The V end lost 0 bases, the J end lost 2 bases, and 12 bases lay between the germline ends. CDR3 length equals 16 residues. CDR3 nucleotides: TGTGCCAGCAGCCAAGAACGGGGGGACATCACAGATACGCAGTATTTT. This translates into CASSQERGDITDTQYF.

The genes are TRBV4-2 and TRBJ2-3; TRBD2 matches at 9 bases. Germline CDR1 and CDR2: LGHNA and YNFKEQ. This CDR3 spans 12 amino acids. The junction had 4 bases not matched to a gene; V was cut back by 4 bases and J by 11 bases. The CDR3 protein is CASSPTSGRQYF. As DNA, the CDR3 is TGTGCCAGCAGCCCGACTAGCGGACGGCAGTATTTT.

The chain links TRBV19 to TRBJ2-3; no firm D call. CDR1 and CDR2 from the germline V gene are LNHDA and SQIVND (reference sequence). V dropped 5 bases and J dropped 0 bases, with 6 bases sitting between them. The CDR3 covers 13 residues. For the CDR3, the DNA is TGTGCCAGTAGTGACTCTAGCACAGATACGCAGTATTTT. It is translated as CASSDSSTDTQYF. The full variable domain, completed using reference TRBV19 and TRBJ2-3, is DGGITQSPKYLFRKEGQNVTLSCEQNLNHDAMYWYRQDPGQGLRLIYYSQIVNDFQKGDIAEGYSVSREKKESFPLTVTSAQKNPTAFYLCASSDSSTDTQYFGPGTRLTVL.

This clone has a handful of counts. The chain employs TRBV5-1 and TRBJ2-1; D possibly corresponds to TRBD2 (6 bases). This CDR3 has 13 amino acids. Trimming cost V 2 bases and J 9 bases, with 12 bases left between them. Germline CDR1 reads SGHRS; CDR2 reads YFSETQ. CDR3 bases: TGCGCCAGCAGCTTTATAGACGGGGGTGAGCAGTTCTTC. This codes for CASSFIDGGEQFF.

The chain uses TRBV4-3 and TRBJ2-2; D call uncertain. The CDR3 runs to 15 residues. V gave up 0 bases and J gave up 0 bases, with 5 bases separating them. Germline V CDR1 and CDR2: LGHNA, YSLEER. The DNA of the CDR3 is TGCGCCAGCAGCCAAGATACAGCGAACACCGGGGAGCTGTTTTTT. This codes for CASSQDTANTGELFF.

This clone showed up just a few times. The chain carries TRBV5-4 and TRBJ2-3; 7 bases map to TRBD2. Trimming took 6 bases from V and 4 from J; bases not matched to a gene: 11. CDR3 size: 15 residues. The V gene's germline CDR1 is SGHNT and CDR2 YYREEE (reference sequence). The CDR3 coding sequence is TGTGCCAGCAACGCCGGGGGGTTGACTTCAGATACGCAGTATTTT. It specifies CASNAGGLTSDTQYF.

The rearrangement uses TRBV14 and TRBJ2-1; no clear D gene. V lost 5 bases to trimming and J lost 5 bases, with 7 bases between them. Germline lookup yields CDR1 SGHDN and CDR2 FVKESK. This CDR3 contains 12 residues. In DNA form, the CDR3 reads TGTGCCAGCAGCAGACAAAACAATGAGCAGTTCTTC. Residues: CASSRQNNEQFF.

The rearrangement links TRBV19 to TRBJ1-5, with a weak D call TRBD1 (6 bases). Germline V CDR1 and CDR2: LNHDA, SQIVND (reference sequence). The CDR3 length is 18 residues. The V and J ends lost 5 bases and 0 bases respectively, with 20 bases between them. CDR3 protein: CASSGSRDILDSNQPQHF. The CDR3 DNA sequence: TGTGCCAGTAGTGGATCCCGGGACATTTTGGATAGCAATCAGCCCCAGCATTTT.